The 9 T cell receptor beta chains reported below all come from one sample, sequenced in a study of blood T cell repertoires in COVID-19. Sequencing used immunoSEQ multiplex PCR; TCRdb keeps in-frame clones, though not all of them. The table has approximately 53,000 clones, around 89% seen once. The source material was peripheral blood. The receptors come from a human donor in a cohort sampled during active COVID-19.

CDR3 region: CASSEGGGASYNEQFF. The DNA of the CDR3 is TGTGCCAGCAGTGAAGGCGGGGGGGCCTCCTACAATGAGCAGTTCTTC. The chain has TRBV6-4 and TRBJ2-1, with 9 bases fitting TRBD2. The CDR3 is 16 amino acids. Losses at the gene ends were 3 bases for V and 0 bases for J; bases not matched to a gene: 3. The germline CDR1 and CDR2 sequences are MRHNA and SNTAGT.

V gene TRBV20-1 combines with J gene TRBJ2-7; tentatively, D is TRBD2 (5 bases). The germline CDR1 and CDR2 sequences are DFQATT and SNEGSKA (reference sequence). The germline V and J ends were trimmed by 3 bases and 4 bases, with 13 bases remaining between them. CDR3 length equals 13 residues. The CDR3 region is CSASGGHWYEQYF. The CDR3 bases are TGCAGTGCTAGTGGCGGGCATTGGTACGAGCAGTACTTC.

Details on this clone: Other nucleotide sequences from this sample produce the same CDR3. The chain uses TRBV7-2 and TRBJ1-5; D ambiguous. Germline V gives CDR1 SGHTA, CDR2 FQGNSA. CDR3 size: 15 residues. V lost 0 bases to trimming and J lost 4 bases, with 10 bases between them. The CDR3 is CASSLAGGPNQPQHF. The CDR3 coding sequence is TGTGCCAGCAGCTTAGCCGGCGGGCCAAATCAGCCCCAGCATTTT.

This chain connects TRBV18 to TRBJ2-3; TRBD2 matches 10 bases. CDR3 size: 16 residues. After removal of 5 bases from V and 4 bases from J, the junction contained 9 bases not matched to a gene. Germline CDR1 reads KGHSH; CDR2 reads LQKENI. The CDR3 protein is CASSSQAGGPSDTQYF. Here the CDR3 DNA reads TGTGCCAGCTCATCCCAAGCGGGAGGGCCTTCAGATACGCAGTATTTT.

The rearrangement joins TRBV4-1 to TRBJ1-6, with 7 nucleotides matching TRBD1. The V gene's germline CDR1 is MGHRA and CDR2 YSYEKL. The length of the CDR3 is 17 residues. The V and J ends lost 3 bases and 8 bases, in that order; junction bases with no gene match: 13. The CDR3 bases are TGCGCCAGCAGCCATGACTGGACAGGTCGGTCGTATTCACCCCTCCACTTT. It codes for CASSHDWTGRSYSPLHF.

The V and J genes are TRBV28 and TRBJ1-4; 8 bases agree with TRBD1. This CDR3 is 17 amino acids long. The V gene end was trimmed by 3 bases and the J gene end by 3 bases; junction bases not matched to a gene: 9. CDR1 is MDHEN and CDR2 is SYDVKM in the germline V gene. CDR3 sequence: CASSFGGRGLANEKLFF. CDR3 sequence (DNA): TGTGCCAGCAGTTTTGGGGGCAGGGGGCTTGCTAATGAAAAACTGTTTTTT.

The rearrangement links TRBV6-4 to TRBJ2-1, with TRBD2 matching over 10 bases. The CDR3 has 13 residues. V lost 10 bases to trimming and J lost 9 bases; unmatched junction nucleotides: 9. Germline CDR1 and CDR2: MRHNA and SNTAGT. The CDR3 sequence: CATSSGRGSEQFF. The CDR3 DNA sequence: TGTGCCACCTCCAGCGGGAGGGGGAGTGAGCAGTTCTTC.

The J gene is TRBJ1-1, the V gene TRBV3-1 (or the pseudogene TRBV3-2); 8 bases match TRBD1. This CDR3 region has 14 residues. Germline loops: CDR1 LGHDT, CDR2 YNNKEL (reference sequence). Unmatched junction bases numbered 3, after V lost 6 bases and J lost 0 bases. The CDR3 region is CASRWTGMNTEAFF. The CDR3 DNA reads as TGTGCCAGCAGATGGACAGGGATGAACACTGAAGCTTTCTTT.

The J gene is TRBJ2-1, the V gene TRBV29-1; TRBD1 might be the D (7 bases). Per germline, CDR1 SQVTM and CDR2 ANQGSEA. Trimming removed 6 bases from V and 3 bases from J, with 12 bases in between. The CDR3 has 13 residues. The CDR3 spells CSVAGQFYNEQFF. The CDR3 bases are TGCAGCGTGGCGGGACAGTTCTACAATGAGCAGTTCTTC.